This T cell receptor beta chain was captured by sequencing in a study of OX40 agonist ivuxolimab in advanced cancers. The wider study: Patients received the agonistic anti-OX40 (CD134) antibody ivuxolimab. Eligibility admitted prior anti-PD-1, anti-PD-L1 or anti-CTLA-4 therapy; roughly 37% had some.

This table comes from immunoSEQ multiplex PCR, and its TCRdb copy is limited to in-frame clones, with some not included. The table has 25,000 to 40,000 clones, roughly four fifths seen once. Patients were ineligible given autoimmune disease history or systemic immunosuppression. The CDR3 covers 17 residues. J lost 1 base, V lost 4 bases, and 7 bases had no gene match. Germline loops: CDR1 SGHRS, CDR2 YFSETQ. The input for sequencing was CD4+ or CD8+ T cells sorted from blood, taken in a trial of the OX40 agonist ivuxolimab. The J gene is TRBJ2-2, the V gene TRBV5-1, with 10 bases identical to TRBD2. The TCR comes from an adult with an advanced solid tumor such as melanoma, head and neck, liver or kidney cancer. Here the CDR3 DNA reads TGCGCCAGCAGCCTTACCTCTAGCGGGGGGAACACCGGGGAGCTGTTTTTT. The encoded protein is CASSLTSSGGNTGELFF.